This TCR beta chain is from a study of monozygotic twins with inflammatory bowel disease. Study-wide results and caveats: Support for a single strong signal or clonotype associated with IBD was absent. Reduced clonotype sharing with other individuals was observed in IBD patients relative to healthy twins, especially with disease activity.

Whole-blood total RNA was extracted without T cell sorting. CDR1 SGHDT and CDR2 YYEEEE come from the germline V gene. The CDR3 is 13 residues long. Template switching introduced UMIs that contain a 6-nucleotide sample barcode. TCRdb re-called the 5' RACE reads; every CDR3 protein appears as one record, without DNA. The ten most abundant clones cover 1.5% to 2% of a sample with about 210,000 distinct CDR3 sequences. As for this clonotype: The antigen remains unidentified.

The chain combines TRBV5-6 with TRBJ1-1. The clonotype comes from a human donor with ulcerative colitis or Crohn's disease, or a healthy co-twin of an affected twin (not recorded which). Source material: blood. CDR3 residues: CASSLEGYFEAFF.